One sample yielded the 13 T cell receptor beta chains listed below, sequenced in a study of cytomegalovirus exposure and HLA in healthy donors. Use of 60 Vbeta and 13 Jbeta primers characterized the PCR. Clones were read by immunoSEQ multiplex PCR, and TCRdb kept only the in-frame ones, dropping some. The table includes around 150,000 clones, around 85% detected once. The sequencing input was PBMCs. The receptors were gathered from a man aged 40-55 years in good health and CMV-seronegative.

The V and J genes are TRBV13 and TRBJ2-3, with 7 bases aligning to TRBD2. CDR1 and CDR2 from the germline V gene are PRHDT and FYEKMQ (reference sequence). The CDR3 totals 16 residues. V shed 4 bases, J shed 4 bases, and the junction held 11 bases outside the gene matches. The CDR3 nucleotides read TGTGCCAGCAGCTCGGGGGAGACTAGCAAGGCAGATACGCAGTATTTT. It yields the protein CASSSGETSKADTQYF.

Here the CDR3 reads CASSWLGQGGHEQFF. The CDR3 DNA sequence: TGCGCCAGCAGCTGGCTGGGACAGGGAGGTCATGAGCAGTTCTTC. The V gene is TRBV5-1, the J gene TRBJ2-1, with 9 bases fitting TRBD1. The CDR3 covers 15 residues. Germline CDR1 is SGHRS and CDR2 is YFSETQ. V lost 3 bases to trimming and J lost 8 bases; unmatched junction nucleotides: 9.

A single count supports this clone. CDR3 in amino acids: CASSFAGSYNEQFF. The CDR3 DNA reads TGTGCCAGCAGCTTTGCCGGTTCCTACAATGAGCAGTTCTTC. The genes are TRBV11-2 and TRBJ2-1; D gene uncertain. CDR3 size: 14 residues. Trimming removed 3 bases at V and 1 base at J, with 7 bases between. Germline CDR1 is SGHAT and CDR2 is FQNNGV.

This rearrangement joins TRBV12-5 to TRBJ2-3; the D is unclear. Trimming stripped 2 bases from V and 2 bases from J, with 8 bases between. This CDR3 has 14 residues. Per the germline V gene, CDR1 is LGHNT and CDR2 is FRNRAP. The CDR3 sequence is CASGLLPLTDTQYF. In DNA, the CDR3 is TGTGCTAGTGGTTTGCTTCCCCTCACAGATACGCAGTATTTT.

Worth noting for this clone: The same CDR3 arises from other DNA sequences in this sample as well. V and J are TRBV5-1 and TRBJ2-3; 7 bases line up with TRBD2. V shed 1 base, J shed 0 bases, and the junction held 2 bases outside the gene matches. This CDR3 contains 15 residues. The germline gives CDR1 SGHRS, CDR2 YFSETQ. Here the CDR3 reads CASSLRGVSTDTQYF. The DNA of the CDR3 is TGCGCCAGCAGCTTGCGGGGGGTAAGCACAGATACGCAGTATTTT.

The chain couples TRBV9 to TRBJ1-5; perhaps TRBD1 as D (5 bases). This CDR3 spans 14 amino acids. Germline V gene lookup returns CDR1 SGDLS and CDR2 YYNGEE. V was clipped by 3 bases and J by 7 bases, with 14 bases between them. CDR3 loop: CASSAGGDPQPQHF. CDR3 nucleotide sequence: TGTGCCAGCAGCGCCGGCGGGGACCCACAGCCCCAGCATTTT.

The V call is TRBV9, the J call TRBJ1-6, with TRBD1 as a possible D gene (6 bases). The CDR3 is made up of 16 amino acids. V was pared by 0 bases and J by 5 bases, with 12 bases between. Germline V gene sequence: CDR1 SGDLS, CDR2 YYNGEE. The CDR3, as DNA: TGTGCCAGCAGCGTAGCGGACAGCGCAAATAATTCACCCCTCCACTTT. This codes for CASSVADSANNSPLHF.

The chain recombines TRBV21-1 with TRBJ1-2; TRBD1 is the table's D call, not checked against the DNA. TRBV21-1 has pseudogene status. CDR3 length: 13 residues. CDR3 protein: CASSNRGHYGYTF. The CDR3 region has the DNA TGTGCCAGCAGCAACAGGGGCCACTATGGCTACACCTTC.

The chain recombines TRBV27 with TRBJ1-3, with a weak D call TRBD1 (6 bases). Looked up from germline, CDR1 is MNHEY and CDR2 is SMNVEV (reference sequence). The CDR3 runs to 16 residues. The germline V and J ends were trimmed by 6 bases and 4 bases, with 19 bases remaining between them. The chain's CDR3 is CASSLVGGFRGNTIYF. CDR3 DNA sequence: TGTGCCAGCAGCCTGGTTGGGGGCTTCCGCGGAAACACCATATATTTT.

This chain joins TRBV2 and TRBJ2-5; D is ambiguous. V was trimmed by 7 bases and J by 5 bases, leaving 17 bases between them. The CDR3 totals 14 residues. Germline assignment: CDR1 SNHLY and CDR2 FYNNEI. CDR3 sequence reads: CASILVDPMETQYF. In nucleotides, the CDR3 is TGTGCCAGCATCCTAGTCGACCCGATGGAGACCCAGTACTTC.

This chain joins TRBV19 and TRBJ2-3; 12 nucleotides agree with TRBD1. Looked up from germline, CDR1 is LNHDA and CDR2 is SQIVND (reference sequence). Trimming cost V 9 bases and J 5 bases; bases outside gene matches: 6. The CDR3 is 14 amino acids. CDR3 protein: CASRDRGLGDTQYF. The CDR3 coding sequence is TGTGCCAGCCGGGACAGGGGGCTTGGAGATACGCAGTATTTT.

The chain carries TRBV5-1 and TRBJ2-1, with D possibly being TRBD1 (5 bases). Germline CDR1 reads SGHRS; CDR2 reads YFSETQ. The CDR3 extends over 17 amino acids. Trimming left V 5 bases short and J 5 bases short, with 23 bases between. CDR3 bases: TGCGCCAGCAGGGTATCCCTTATGGGAACCAGGGACAATGAGCAGTTCTTC. This sequence encodes CASRVSLMGTRDNEQFF.

The CDR3 region is CATSKPNSGANVLTF. CDR3 bases: TGTGCCACCAGCAAGCCTAACTCTGGGGCCAACGTCCTGACTTTC. The V gene is TRBV15, the J gene TRBJ2-6; unclear D gene. Trimming removed 4 bases at V and 0 bases at J, with 7 bases between. The CDR3 runs to 15 residues. CDR1 and CDR2 (germline): LNHNV, YYDKDF (reference sequence). The variable domain in full, with the rest retrieved from reference TRBV15 and TRBJ2-6, is DAMVIQNPRYQVTQFGKPVTLSCSQTLNHNVMYWYQQKSSQAPKLLFHYYDKDFNNEADTPDNFQSRRPNTSFCFLDIRSPGLGDTAMYLCATSKPNSGANVLTFGAGSRLTVL.